This record concerns one T cell receptor beta chain sequence. Amplification of TCR beta CDR3 regions was performed using RNA transcripts as template. A set of HTBI primers served as the primers for a first-round RT-PCR of the TCR CDR3. TCRdb independently ran MiXCR on the multiplex PCR reads; one entry per CDR3 protein. This table has 540,000 or so distinct CDR3 sequences, approximately 14% appearing once. These data come from a study of T cells in Graves' hyperthyroidism and ophthalmopathy. Specimen: blood. The clonotype comes from a woman in her thirties with Graves' hyperthyroidism.

Here the CDR3 reads CASGSDRAKNIQYF. DNA of the CDR3: TGTGCTAGTGGCAGTGACAGAGCCAAAAACATTCAGTACTTC. The V gene is TRBV12-5, the J gene TRBJ2-4; D perhaps matches TRBD1 (5 bases). From germline, CDR1 is LGHNT and CDR2 FRNRAP. V was pared by 6 bases and J by 0 bases, with 9 bases between. This CDR3 spans 14 amino acids.